Below, 8 T cell receptor beta chains from the same sample are listed, as sequenced in a study of identical twins. TCRdb analysed the 5' RACE reads with MiXCR anew, one entry per CDR3 protein. Of a few hundred thousand distinct CDR3 sequences in the sample, 7.5% to 10% are singletons; the top ten hold 2.5% to 3.5%. These same data were also listed under a study on yellow fever vaccine responses in identical twins.

What was sequenced was PBMCs. These receptors came from a woman between 18 and 29 years old in good health.

This clonotype was observed at least ten times. The genes are TRBV5-4 and TRBJ2-5; D call uncertain. The length of the CDR3 is 16 residues. V shed 0 bases and J shed 2 bases, with 14 bases lying between them. Germline CDR1 and CDR2: SGHNT and YYREEE (reference sequence). The CDR3 here is CASSLDLATSQETQYF. DNA for the CDR3: TGTGCCAGCAGCTTGGATCTCGCAACGAGTCAAGAGACCCAGTACTTC.

The V gene is TRBV29-1, the J gene TRBJ2-5; D gene unclear. Germline-derived CDR1 and CDR2 are SQVTM and ANQGSEA. The length of the CDR3 is 12 residues. V shed 3 bases and J shed 2 bases, with 7 bases lying between them. CDR3 sequence reads: CSVDQLQETQYF. CDR3 nucleotide sequence: TGCAGCGTTGATCAACTACAAGAGACCCAGTACTTC.

This clonotype was counted many times. The chain carries TRBV20-1 and TRBJ2-3; D gene ambiguous. Trimming left V 7 bases short and J 3 bases short, with 5 bases between. Germline-derived CDR1 and CDR2 are DFQATT and SNEGSKA (reference sequence). The CDR3 has 10 amino acids. The CDR3 sequence is CSEGTDTQYF. The CDR3 DNA is TGCAGTGAAGGGACAGATACGCAGTATTTT.

The genes are TRBV7-2 and TRBJ1-2; possible D gene TRBD1, 6 bases. Germline assignment: CDR1 SGHTA and CDR2 FQGNSA. The CDR3 spans 16 residues. V was clipped by 5 bases and J by 7 bases, with 23 bases between them. The CDR3 bases are TGTGCCAGCAGCCCGATGCCCGGGACAATTTCTGGTGGCTACACCTTC. Protein product: CASSPMPGTISGGYTF.

This clonotype was counted between two and nine times. The V and J genes are TRBV20-1 and TRBJ1-2, with a possible D match to TRBD1 (5 bases). This CDR3 comprises 13 residues. V was pared by 2 bases and J by 7 bases, with 14 bases between. From germline, CDR1 is DFQATT and CDR2 SNEGSKA (reference sequence). CDR3 in amino acids: CSARNLQGSGYTF. CDR3 sequence (DNA): TGCAGTGCTAGAAATCTCCAGGGATCTGGCTACACCTTC.

This clonotype was counted ten times or more. The chain couples TRBV7-2 to TRBJ1-2; 7 nucleotides agree with TRBD1. The CDR3 length is 16 residues. Germline V CDR1 and CDR2: SGHTA, FQGNSA. With 6 bases clipped from V and 0 bases from J, the junction kept 10 bases outside the gene matches. This chain's CDR3 is CASRGIGTEANYGYTF. CDR3 DNA: TGTGCCAGCAGAGGAATAGGGACAGAAGCTAACTATGGCTACACCTTC. The full variable domain, in which reference TRBV7-2 and TRBJ1-2 provide the parts outside the CDR3, is GAGVSQSPSNKVTEKGKDVELRCDPISGHTALYWYRQSLGQGLEFLIYFQGNSAPDKSGLPSDRFSAERTGGSVSTLTIQRTQQEDSAVYLCASRGIGTEANYGYTFGSGTRLTVV.

This clonotype has a count of ten or more. This chain uses TRBV4-2 with TRBJ2-1; 9 bases agree with TRBD2. V shed 4 bases and J 6 bases; nucleotides not matched to a gene: 19. The CDR3 sequence is 19 residues long. CDR1 and CDR2 from the germline V gene are LGHNA and YNFKEQ. The CDR3 protein is CASSRTGGLLREGRNEQFF. DNA of the CDR3: TGTGCCAGCAGCCGTACCGGGGGTTTGTTGCGGGAGGGCCGCAATGAGCAGTTCTTC.

The V and J genes are TRBV29-1 and TRBJ2-7; TRBD1 might be the D (5 bases). V lost 4 bases, J lost 3 bases, and 13 bases lay in between. There are 13 residues in the CDR3. Germline V lookup: CDR1 SQVTM, CDR2 ANQGSEA. The CDR3 loop is CSVVVPGRYEQYF. As DNA, the CDR3 is TGCAGCGTTGTGGTACCAGGGCGCTACGAGCAGTACTTC.